The rows below give T cell receptor beta chains drawn from one sample of a study of shared clonotypes between healthy human individuals. Repertoires were generated with immunoSEQ multiplex PCR, while TCRdb's copy carries only in-frame clones and drops some. The table records under 2,500,000 clones, around 95% of them present only once. Input material: naive CD4+ T cells sorted from blood. The source is a man aged 18 to 29 in good health. CDR3s include the opening cysteine and the closing phenylalanine or tryptophan. Fields, in order: CDR3 DNA, CDR3 protein, D gene, clone size, J gene, V gene. The D gene is left open where the match is weak. The listing skips clone size in some rows; elsewhere it reads once, few, many or a size class.

DNA: TGCAGCGTTCGACTAGCGGGAGGGTCAGGGAATGAGCAGTTCTTC
CDR3: CSVRLAGGSGNEQFF
D: TRBD2
size: -
J: TRBJ2-1
V: TRBV29-1

DNA: TGCGCCAGCAGCTTAGGGGCCTCTGGGGCCAACGTCCTGACTTTC
CDR3: CASSLGASGANVLTF
D: -
size: -
J: TRBJ2-6
V: TRBV5-1

DNA: TGTGCCAGCAGCCTACCCCCTTACGAGCAGTACTTC
CDR3: CASSLPPYEQYF
D: -
size: -
J: TRBJ2-7
V: TRBV27

DNA: TGTGCCTGGAGTGTACTCTTCGGGGGCGGCTACACCTTC
CDR3: CAWSVLFGGGYTF
D: -
size: -
J: TRBJ1-2
V: TRBV30

DNA: TGTGCCAGCAGCCCGCAGACACCGGGCTACACAGATACGCAGTATTTT
CDR3: CASSPQTPGYTDTQYF
D: -
size: once
J: TRBJ2-3
V: TRBV5-4

DNA: TGTGCCAGCAGTTTATCGCCAGCCGTGTCATCCTACGAGCAGTACTTC
CDR3: CASSLSPAVSSYEQYF
D: -
size: -
J: TRBJ2-7
V: TRBV27

DNA: TGTGCCAGCAGTTTCCGTGACAGGGCGAGGGGGGAGCAGTACTTC
CDR3: CASSFRDRARGEQYF
D: TRBD1
size: -
J: TRBJ2-7
V: TRBV27

DNA: TGTGCCAGCTCACCAACCGAGGGGAGGACCCAGTACTTC
CDR3: CASSPTEGRTQYF
D: -
size: once
J: TRBJ2-5
V: TRBV18

DNA: TGTGCCAGCAGTAAGGATACTACCGGGAGCTACGAGCAGTACTTC
CDR3: CASSKDTTGSYEQYF
D: -
size: -
J: TRBJ2-7
V: TRBV28

DNA: TGTGCCAGCAGCTTGGCCGGAATAAGCGGGACAACCGGGGAGCTGTTTTTT
CDR3: CASSLAGISGTTGELFF
D: -
size: once
J: TRBJ2-2
V: TRBV5-5

DNA: TGTGCCAGCGACGGATCTAATGAAAAACTGTTTTTT
CDR3: CASDGSNEKLFF
D: -
size: -
J: TRBJ1-4
V: TRBV2

DNA: TGTGCCAGCAGCCCTCGTAGGACAGGGGGCTCGTACGAGCAGTACTTC
CDR3: CASSPRRTGGSYEQYF
D: TRBD1
size: -
J: TRBJ2-7
V: TRBV5-6

DNA: TGTGCCAGCTCACCGGACCTTAATGAAAAACTGTTTTTT
CDR3: CASSPDLNEKLFF
D: -
size: few
J: TRBJ1-4
V: TRBV18